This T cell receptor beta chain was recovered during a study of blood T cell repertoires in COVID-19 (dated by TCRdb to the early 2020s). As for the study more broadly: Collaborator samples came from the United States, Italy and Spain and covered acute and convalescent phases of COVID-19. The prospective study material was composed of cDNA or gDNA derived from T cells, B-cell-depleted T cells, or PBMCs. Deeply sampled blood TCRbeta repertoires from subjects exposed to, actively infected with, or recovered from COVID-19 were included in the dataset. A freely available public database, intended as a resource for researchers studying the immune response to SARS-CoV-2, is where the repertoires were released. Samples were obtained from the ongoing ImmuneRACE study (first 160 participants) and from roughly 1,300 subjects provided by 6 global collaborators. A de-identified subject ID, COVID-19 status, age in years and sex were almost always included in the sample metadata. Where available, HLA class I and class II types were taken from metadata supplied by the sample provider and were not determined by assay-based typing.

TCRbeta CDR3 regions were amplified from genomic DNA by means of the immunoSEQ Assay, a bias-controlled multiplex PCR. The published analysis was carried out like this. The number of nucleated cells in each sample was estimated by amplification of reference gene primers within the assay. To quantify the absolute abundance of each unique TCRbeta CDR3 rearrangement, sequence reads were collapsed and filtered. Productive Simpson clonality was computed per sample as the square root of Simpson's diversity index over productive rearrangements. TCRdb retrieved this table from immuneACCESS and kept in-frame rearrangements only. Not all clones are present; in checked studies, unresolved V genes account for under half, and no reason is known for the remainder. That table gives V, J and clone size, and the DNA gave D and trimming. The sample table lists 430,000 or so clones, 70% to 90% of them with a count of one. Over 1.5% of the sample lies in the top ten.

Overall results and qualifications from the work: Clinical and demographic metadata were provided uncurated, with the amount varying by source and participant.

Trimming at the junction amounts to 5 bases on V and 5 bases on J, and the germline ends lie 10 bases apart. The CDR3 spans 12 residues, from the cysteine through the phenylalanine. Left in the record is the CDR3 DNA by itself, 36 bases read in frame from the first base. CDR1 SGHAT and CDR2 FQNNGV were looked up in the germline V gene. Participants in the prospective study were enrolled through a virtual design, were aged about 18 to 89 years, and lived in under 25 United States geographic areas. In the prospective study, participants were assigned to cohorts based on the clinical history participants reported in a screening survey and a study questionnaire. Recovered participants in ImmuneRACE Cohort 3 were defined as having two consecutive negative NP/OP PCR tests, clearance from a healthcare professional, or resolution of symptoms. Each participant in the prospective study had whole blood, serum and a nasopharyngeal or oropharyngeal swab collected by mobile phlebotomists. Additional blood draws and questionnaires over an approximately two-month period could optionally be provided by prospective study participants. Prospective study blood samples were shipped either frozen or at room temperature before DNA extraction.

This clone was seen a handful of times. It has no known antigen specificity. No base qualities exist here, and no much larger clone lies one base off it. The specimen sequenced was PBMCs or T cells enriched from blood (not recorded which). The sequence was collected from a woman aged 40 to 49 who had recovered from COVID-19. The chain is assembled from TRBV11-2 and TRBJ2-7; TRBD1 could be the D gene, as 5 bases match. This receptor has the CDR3 CASSPQGDEQYF. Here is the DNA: TGTGCCAGCAGCCCCCAGGGCGACGAGCAGTACTTC.